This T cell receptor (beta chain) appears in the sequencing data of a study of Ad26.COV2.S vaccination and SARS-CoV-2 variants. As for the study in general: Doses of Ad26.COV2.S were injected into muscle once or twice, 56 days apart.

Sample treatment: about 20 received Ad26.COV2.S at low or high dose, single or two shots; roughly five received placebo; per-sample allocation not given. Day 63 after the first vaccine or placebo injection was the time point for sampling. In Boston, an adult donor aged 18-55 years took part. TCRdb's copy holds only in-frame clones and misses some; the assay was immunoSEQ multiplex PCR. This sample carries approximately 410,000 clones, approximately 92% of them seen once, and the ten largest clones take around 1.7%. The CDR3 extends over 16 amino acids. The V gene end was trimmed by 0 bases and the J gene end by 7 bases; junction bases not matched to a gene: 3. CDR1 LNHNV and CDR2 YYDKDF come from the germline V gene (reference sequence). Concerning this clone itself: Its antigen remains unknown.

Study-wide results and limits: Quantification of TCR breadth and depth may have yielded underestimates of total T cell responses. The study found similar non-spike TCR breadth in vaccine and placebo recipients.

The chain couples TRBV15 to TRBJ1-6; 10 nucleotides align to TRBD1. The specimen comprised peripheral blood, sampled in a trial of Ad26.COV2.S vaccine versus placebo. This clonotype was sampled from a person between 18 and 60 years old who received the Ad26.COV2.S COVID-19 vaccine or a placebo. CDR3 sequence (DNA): TGTGCCACCAGCAGAGATAGGGGACAGGGGAATTCACCCCTCCACTTT. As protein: CATSRDRGQGNSPLHF. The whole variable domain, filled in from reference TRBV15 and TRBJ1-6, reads DAMVIQNPRYQVTQFGKPVTLSCSQTLNHNVMYWYQQKSSQAPKLLFHYYDKDFNNEADTPDNFQSRRPNTSFCFLDIRSPGLGDTAMYLCATSRDRGQGNSPLHFGNGTRLTVT.